This TCR beta chain was captured in a study of immune evolution from preneoplasia to lung adenocarcinoma. Study results and caveats: Normal lung had highest clonality; later lesions appeared denser, more diverse. Top clone frequencies peaked in normal lung, apparently declining through invasive adenocarcinoma.

Details on this clone: Antigen unknown.

Between the mid-2010s and the late 2010s, patients underwent resection in Japan or China. Each case's diagnosis was confirmed by two pathologists on H&E. Assay: immunoSEQ multiplex PCR; the TCRdb copy retains only in-frame clones and omits some. Here the sample spans about 7,900 clones, approximately 78% being singletons. V trimming: 1 base; J trimming: 4 bases; junction bases outside the gene matches: 8. The CDR3 length is 17 residues. The germline V gene encodes CDR1 SGDLS and CDR2 YYNGEE. V gene TRBV9 combines with J gene TRBJ2-7, with TRBD2 matching over 13 bases. This TCR derives from a person between 65 and 79 years old with lung adenocarcinoma. Sequenced sample: FFPE adjacent normal lung tissue. CDR3 sequence: CASSVHSGTSGKYEQYF. The CDR3, as DNA: TGTGCCAGCAGCGTACACTCCGGGACTAGCGGGAAATACGAGCAGTACTTC. The complete variable domain, with remaining parts taken from reference TRBV9 and TRBJ2-7, reads DSGVTQTPKHLITATGQRVTLRCSPRSGDLSVYWYQQSLDQGLQFLIQYYNGEERAKGNILERFSAQQFPDLHSELNLSSLELGDSALYFCASSVHSGTSGKYEQYFGPGTRLTVT.